Below, one TCR beta chain is given with its context. The data stem from a study of blood T cell repertoires in COVID-19. For the study at large: Samples of COVID-19 (acute and convalescent) were obtained from the United States, Italy and Spain.

The germline CDR1 and CDR2 sequences are MNHEY and SVGAGI. The CDR3 sequence is 14 residues long. The J segment lost 7 bases and the V segment lost 6 bases, leaving 8 bases of the junction unmatched. Profiling relied on immunoSEQ multiplex PCR, and the TCRdb table lists in-frame clones only, not all of them. The sample lists approximately 200,000 clones, about nine tenths occurring once. The sequenced sample was PBMCs or T cells enriched from blood (not recorded which). This TCR came from a woman aged 30 to 39 who had recovered from COVID-19. J is TRBJ1-4 and V is TRBV6-5; 7 bases match TRBD1. The CDR3 bases are TGTGCCAGCAGAAAGGACAGGCGGGTTGAAAAACTGTTTTTT. Protein: CASRKDRRVEKLFF.